In this sample, the clone carrying this T cell receptor beta chain turned up many times. Its antigen is undetermined. 5'RACE with 10-nucleotide random UMIs generated the cDNA. The yield of each sequencing run was over 190 million TCR-beta sequences from 15-18 subjects. From the 5' RACE reads, TCRdb called clonotypes with MiXCR, one entry per CDR3 protein. The data show roughly 38,000 distinct CDR3 sequences, with 6% to 8.5% seen just once and roughly 4.4% held by the top ten. The data were obtained in a study of neurological immune-mediated disorders. Germline-derived CDR1 and CDR2 are DFQATT and SNEGSKA (reference sequence). V was shortened by 0 bases and J by 2 bases, with 8 bases between the two germline ends. This CDR3 region has 14 residues. Study outcomes and limitations: None of the CDR3 amino acid sequences of expanded clones recurred across subjects, suggesting private repertoires in all groups.

V and J are TRBV20-1 and TRBJ1-5; no definite D call. Sequenced input: PBMCs. This TCR was sampled from a woman in her thirties or forties in good health. DNA of the CDR3: TGCAGTGCTAGAGACAGGCCGGGCAATCAGCCCCAGCATTTT. Residues: CSARDRPGNQPQHF.